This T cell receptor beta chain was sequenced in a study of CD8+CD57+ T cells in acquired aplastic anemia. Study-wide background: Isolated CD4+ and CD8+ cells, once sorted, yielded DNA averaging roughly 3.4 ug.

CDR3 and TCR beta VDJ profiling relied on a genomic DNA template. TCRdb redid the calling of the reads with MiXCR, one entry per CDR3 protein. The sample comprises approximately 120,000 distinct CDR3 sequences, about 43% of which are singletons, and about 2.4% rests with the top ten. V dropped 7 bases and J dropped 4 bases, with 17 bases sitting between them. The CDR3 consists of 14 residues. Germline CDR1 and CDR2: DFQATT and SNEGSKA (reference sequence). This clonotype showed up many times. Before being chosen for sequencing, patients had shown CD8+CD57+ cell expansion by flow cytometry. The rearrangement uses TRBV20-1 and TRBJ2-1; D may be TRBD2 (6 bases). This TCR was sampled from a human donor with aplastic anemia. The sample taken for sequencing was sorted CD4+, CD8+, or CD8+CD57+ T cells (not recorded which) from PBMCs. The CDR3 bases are TGCAGTGTTTCGTCTAGCGCGGCTTACAATGAGCAGTTCTTC. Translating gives CSVSSSAAYNEQFF.